This TCR beta chain derives from a study of blood T cells in healthy people across ages. Overall study findings and caveats: Expanded clonotype shifts may have been confounded, as the donors had an unknown CMV status. Diversity of TCR beta per million T cells declined in a roughly linear way with age.

Germline values: CDR1 LGHDT, CDR2 YNNKEL (reference sequence). J gave up 4 bases and V 4 bases, and 6 bases lay outside the gene matches. The CDR3 covers 15 residues. A second PCR, run for roughly 6 to 11 cycles, used a sample-barcoded 5' primer plus a J-beta primer mix. TCRdb called the 5' RACE reads again in MiXCR, with one record for every CDR3 protein. The repertoire holds around 690,000 distinct CDR3 sequences, with 58% as singletons. About this clonotype itself: Its antigen is not identified.

Sequenced input: blood. J is TRBJ2-3 and V is TRBV3-1; the match to TRBD1 covers 9 bases. This clonotype was obtained from a man between 60 and 70 years old in good health. CDR3: CASSPTGGDADTQYF. The CDR3 DNA is TGTGCCAGCAGCCCGACAGGGGGAGACGCAGATACGCAGTATTTT.